Listed here are 23 T cell receptor beta chains from one sample, sequenced in a study of tumor-infiltrating T cells and Merkel cell polyomavirus. For the study at large: CD8+ T cells recognized the Merkel cell polyomavirus KLL epitope.

The method was immunoSEQ multiplex PCR; TCRdb's version includes in-frame clones alone and lacks a portion of them. The data show 20,000 to 30,000 clones, 70% to 90% seen once. Robust Merkel cell polyomavirus Large T antigen positivity by immunohistochemistry was seen in all patients' tumors. Input material: lymph node tissue. The receptors shown here come from a man aged 50 to 60 with Merkel cell carcinoma.

The chain is built from TRBV30 and TRBJ2-1; 9 nucleotides match TRBD2. J lost 7 bases, V lost 3 bases, and 10 bases had no gene match. The CDR3 consists of 15 residues. The germline V gene has CDR1 GTSNPN and CDR2 SVGIG (reference sequence). The chain's CDR3 is CAWSQGLATGNEQFF. The CDR3 DNA is TGTGCCTGGAGCCAAGGACTAGCGACTGGGAATGAGCAGTTCTTC.

The rearrangement uses TRBV9 and TRBJ1-6; 9 bases match TRBD1. Per germline, CDR1 SGDLS and CDR2 YYNGEE. V lost 0 bases, J lost 4 bases, and 2 bases stayed unmatched. The CDR3 totals 16 residues. The CDR3 nucleotides read TGTGCCAGCAGCGTAGAGGGGACAGGGTATAATTCACCCCTCCACTTT. Encoded protein: CASSVEGTGYNSPLHF.

The J gene is TRBJ1-4, the V gene TRBV15, with 11 positions matching TRBD1. Germline loops: CDR1 LNHNV, CDR2 YYDKDF (reference sequence). The CDR3 is 16 amino acids. J gave up 7 bases and V 3 bases, and 7 bases lay outside the gene matches. Here the CDR3 reads CATSRTPGQGVEKLFF. DNA of the CDR3: TGTGCCACCAGCAGGACACCGGGACAGGGGGTTGAAAAACTGTTTTTT.

The gene calls are TRBV5-1 and TRBJ2-5; a possible D gene is TRBD1 (5 bases). The DNA matches TRBJ2-7 better at its end, which makes the J call doubtful. The CDR3 sequence is 12 residues long. The germline V gene has CDR1 SGHRS and CDR2 YFSETQ. The chain's CDR3 is CASSTDSYEQYF. The DNA of the CDR3 is TGCGCCAGCAGCACCGACAGCTACGAGCAGTACTTC.

This clone showed up just a few times. V is TRBV4-1 and J is TRBJ1-5; D is unresolved. The CDR3 is 15 amino acids. The ends were cut back, 3 bases at V and 7 bases at J, with 16 bases in the middle. Germline lookup yields CDR1 MGHRA and CDR2 YSYEKL. In DNA form, the CDR3 reads TGCGCCAGCAGCCAGGGTTCACAGCAAGGCCAGCCCCAGCATTTT. Protein sequence: CASSQGSQQGQPQHF.

V and J are TRBV2 and TRBJ2-1; D is perhaps TRBD2 (6 bases). V shed 5 bases and J shed 12 bases, with 11 bases lying between them. This CDR3 has 11 amino acids. The germline gives CDR1 SNHLY, CDR2 FYNNEI. CDR3 loop: CASSQGLWQFF. The CDR3 region has the DNA TGTGCCAGCAGTCAGGGACTGTGGCAGTTCTTC.

This clone was seen a handful of times. The chain is built from TRBV29-1 and TRBJ2-2, with 8 bases fitting TRBD1. V lost 5 bases, J lost 4 bases, and 3 bases stayed unmatched. This CDR3 has 13 residues. The germline CDR1 and CDR2 sequences are SQVTM and ANQGSEA. CDR3 DNA sequence: TGCAGCGTTACAGGGGGAAGCACCGGGGAGCTGTTTTTT. Amino acids: CSVTGGSTGELFF.

The chain couples TRBV5-1 to TRBJ2-5; D gene ambiguous. V lost 1 base, J lost 2 bases, and 9 bases lay in between. Germline values: CDR1 SGHRS, CDR2 YFSETQ. The CDR3 extends over 14 amino acids. The CDR3 bases are TGCGCCAGCAGCTTGAGTGTTACTCAAGAGACCCAGTACTTC. This encodes CASSLSVTQETQYF.

The chain is built from TRBV30 and TRBJ2-7, with D possibly TRBD2 on 6 matching bases. This CDR3 contains 13 residues. Trimming shortened V by 5 bases and J by 1 base, and 12 bases separated the two germline ends. The germline V gene has CDR1 GTSNPN and CDR2 SVGIG (reference sequence). CDR3 bases: TGTGCCTGGGGACTAATCTTTTCCTACGAGCAGTACTTC. Protein sequence: CAWGLIFSYEQYF.

The chain is built from TRBV19 and TRBJ1-3; D unresolved. Trimming took 3 bases from V and 0 from J, leaving 12 bases between them. This CDR3 spans 16 amino acids. Germline-derived CDR1 and CDR2 are LNHDA and SQIVND (reference sequence). In DNA form, the CDR3 reads TGTGCCAGTAGTATCTTTCCCGGGAGCTCTGGAAACACCATATATTTT. Translation: CASSIFPGSSGNTIYF.

The gene calls are TRBV10-3 and TRBJ2-7, with 11 bases identical to TRBD1. Germline assignment: CDR1 ENHRY and CDR2 SYGVKD. CDR3 length: 14 amino acids. V lost 7 bases and J lost 5; bases outside the gene matches: 7. The CDR3 is CAINPGTGGHEQYF. The CDR3 nucleotides are TGTGCCATCAATCCCGGGACAGGGGGGCACGAGCAGTACTTC.

The chain recombines TRBV7-9 with TRBJ2-3; 12 bases agree with TRBD2. Per the germline V gene, CDR1 is SEHNR and CDR2 is FQNEAQ (reference sequence). V shed 5 bases, J shed 0 bases, and the junction held 6 bases outside the gene matches. The CDR3 has 17 amino acids. CDR3 nucleotides: TGTGCCAGCAGCGGGCTAGCGGGAGGGAAAAGCACAGATACGCAGTATTTT. Its protein product is CASSGLAGGKSTDTQYF.

This clone was picked up one time. The chain carries TRBV27 and TRBJ2-7; a weak D match, TRBD2 (5 bases). Trimming left V 3 bases short and J 0 bases short, with 15 bases between. The V gene's germline CDR1 is MNHEY and CDR2 SMNVEV (reference sequence). The CDR3 has 16 residues. CDR3: CASSFYFRRVSYEQYF. The CDR3 region has the DNA TGTGCCAGCAGTTTTTACTTCCGGCGGGTCTCCTACGAGCAGTACTTC.

The V and J genes are TRBV19 and TRBJ2-2, with TRBD1 matching over 7 bases. The V segment lost 5 bases and the J segment 4 bases; nucleotides outside the gene matches: 10. Germline CDR1 and CDR2: LNHDA and SQIVND (reference sequence). CDR3 length equals 16 residues. Here the CDR3 DNA reads TGTGCCAGTAGTCCAGGACAGGCAGGGGTCACCGGGGAGCTGTTTTTT. It is translated as CASSPGQAGVTGELFF.

The CDR3 spells CASSLGLLAGSYNEQFF. Written as DNA, the CDR3 is TGTGCCAGCAGCTTAGGATTGCTAGCGGGCTCCTACAATGAGCAGTTCTTC. The chain combines TRBV11-2 with TRBJ2-1; TRBD2 aligns across 8 bases. V dropped 1 base and J dropped 0; count of bases not matched to a gene: 5. There are 17 residues in the CDR3. Germline V lookup: CDR1 SGHAT, CDR2 FQNNGV. Combining the CDR3 with reference TRBV11-2 and TRBJ2-1 gives the whole variable domain EAGVAQSPRYKIIEKRQSVAFWCNPISGHATLYWYQQILGQGPKLLIQFQNNGVVDDSQLPKDRFSAERLKGVDSTLKIQPAKLEDSAVYLCASSLGLLAGSYNEQFFGPGTRLTVL.

Only a few counts were recorded for this clone. The rearrangement joins TRBV4-2 to TRBJ2-1, with 14 bases that match TRBD2. This CDR3 comprises 17 residues. Germline values: CDR1 LGHNA, CDR2 YNFKEQ. V shed 4 bases, J shed 7 bases, and the junction held 9 bases outside the gene matches. The CDR3 DNA reads TGTGCCAGCAGCCTTGCATCGGGACTAGCGGGAGTTAATGAGCAGTTCTTC. The encoded protein is CASSLASGLAGVNEQFF.

This rearrangement joins TRBV4-1 to TRBJ1-3; the match to TRBD1 covers 7 bases. The V gene end was trimmed by 1 base and the J gene end by 4 bases; junction bases not matched to a gene: 1. Germline V gene data show CDR1 as MGHRA and CDR2 as YSYEKL. The CDR3 contains 14 residues. The CDR3, as DNA: TGCGCCAGCAGCCAAGCGGACAGGGGAAACACCATATATTTT. It codes for CASSQADRGNTIYF.

The chain employs TRBV2 and TRBJ2-4; possibly TRBD1 for D (8 bases). From germline, CDR1 is SNHLY and CDR2 FYNNEI. Trimming cost V 4 bases and J 5 bases, with 15 bases left between them. CDR3 length: 15 amino acids. In DNA form, the CDR3 reads TGTGCCAGCAGTGTTTACAGGGGGAGGGAAAACATTCAGTACTTC. Translating gives CASSVYRGRENIQYF.

The chain couples TRBV9 to TRBJ1-2; 10 positions agree with TRBD1. V gave up 5 bases and J gave up 4 bases; unmatched junction bases: 14. From germline, CDR1 is SGDLS and CDR2 YYNGEE. The CDR3 extends over 17 amino acids. The CDR3 loop reads CASRSRTGGGIGYGYTF. CDR3 DNA sequence: TGTGCCAGCAGGTCCCGGACAGGGGGAGGGATCGGCTATGGCTACACCTTC.

The rearrangement joins TRBV11-2 to TRBJ2-5; 7 bases are a match to TRBD2. Germline-derived CDR1 and CDR2 are SGHAT and FQNNGV. This CDR3 spans 14 amino acids. J lost 0 bases, V lost 6 bases, and 4 bases had no gene match. In DNA, the CDR3 is TGTGCCAGCAGTCTGGGGGGGTACCAAGAGACCCAGTACTTC. Its translation is CASSLGGYQETQYF.

The J gene is TRBJ1-2, the V gene TRBV6-5; D perhaps matches TRBD1 (5 bases). CDR1 MNHEY and CDR2 SVGAGI come from the germline V gene. This CDR3 comprises 14 residues. With 7 bases removed from V and 6 bases from J, the gap between germline ends came to 18 bases. This CDR3 is CASTQGGPGDGYTF. The DNA for the CDR3 is TGTGCCAGCACCCAGGGAGGTCCCGGGGATGGCTACACCTTC.

This clone was picked up a small number of times. The chain is built from TRBV4-1 and TRBJ2-5, with D uncertain. V was trimmed by 1 base and J by 2 bases, leaving 8 bases between them. CDR3 length equals 14 residues. Germline V CDR1 and CDR2: MGHRA, YSYEKL. This CDR3 is CASSQVSGQETQYF. The CDR3 nucleotides read TGCGCCAGCAGCCAAGTGTCAGGTCAAGAGACCCAGTACTTC.

J is TRBJ1-1 and V is TRBV5-6, with TRBD1 matching over 7 bases. This CDR3 spans 15 amino acids. V gave up 1 base and J gave up 5 bases; unmatched junction bases: 8. CDR1 and CDR2 (germline): SGHDT, YYEEEE. The CDR3 nucleotides read TGTGCCAGCAGCTTGTTGGTGGCAGGGGGGACTGAAGCTTTCTTT. It specifies CASSLLVAGGTEAFF.